This T cell receptor beta chain was identified during a study of memory CD4+ T cells and cytomegalovirus serostatus. At the level of the study: Healthy Belgian adult donors included under ten CMV-positive and 24 CMV-negative people.

This clone came up once. The data were produced by immunoSEQ multiplex PCR, yet TCRdb's version contains in-frame clones alone and is incomplete. The sample has about 58,000 clones, 82% seen once. Single viable CD3+CD4+CD8-CD45RO+ cells were sorted as the memory CD4+ T cells. Serostatus was set by detecting CMV pp150, pp28, p38, p52 IgG. The ends were cut back, 2 bases at V and 0 bases at J, with 10 bases in the middle. CDR1 is MRHNA and CDR2 is SNTAGT in the germline V gene. This CDR3 comprises 16 residues. This TCR was sampled from an adult in good health and CMV-seronegative. Some clones in this sample may be carry-over from other donors' samples. The chain has TRBV6-4 and TRBJ2-2; D gene uncertain. Sequences were obtained from memory CD4+ T cells from blood. The CDR3 spells CASSDGVSSNTGELFF. CDR3 sequence (DNA): TGTGCCAGCAGTGACGGGGTCTCATCGAACACCGGGGAGCTGTTTTTT.